These 8 T cell receptor beta chains originate from one sample sequenced in a study of blood T cell repertoires in COVID-19 (dated by TCRdb to between 2020 and 2021). Libraries came from the immunoSEQ multiplex PCR assay. The table comes from immuneACCESS by way of TCRdb, which keeps in-frame sequences with V and J called. Part of the clones is missing from these tables; in studies checked, under half for an unresolved V gene and the rest for unknown reasons. This sample lists around 130,000 clones; around 78% were detected once. Roughly 10% of the sample comes from the top ten. The sample was peripheral blood. The source of these receptors is a human donor in a cohort sampled during active COVID-19.

A single count supports this clone. V is TRBV6-5 and J is TRBJ1-4; 10 positions match TRBD1. The length of the CDR3 is 15 residues. Per germline, CDR1 MNHEY and CDR2 SVGAGI. V trimming: 5 bases; J trimming: 4 bases; junction bases outside the gene matches: 4. The chain's CDR3 is CASSQGQGFNEKLFF. The CDR3 region has the DNA TGTGCCAGCAGTCAGGGACAGGGGTTTAATGAAAAACTGTTTTTT.

This clone has only one observation. The J gene is TRBJ1-1, the V gene TRBV2; D is undetermined. The CDR3 has 14 residues. Germline lookup yields CDR1 SNHLY and CDR2 FYNNEI. V was trimmed by 3 bases and J by 5 bases, leaving 13 bases between them. The CDR3 spells CASSEWRSGTEAFF. The CDR3 region has the DNA TGTGCCAGCAGTGAGTGGAGGTCTGGGACTGAAGCTTTCTTT.

This chain connects TRBV6-5 to TRBJ2-1, with D perhaps matching TRBD1 (5 bases). Between the trimmed V and J ends, which lost 6 bases and 7 bases, there was a span of 19 bases. The CDR3 extends over 15 amino acids. The germline V gene has CDR1 MNHEY and CDR2 SVGAGI. CDR3 loop: CASRTHQGLGNEQFF. Here the CDR3 DNA reads TGTGCCAGCAGAACCCACCAGGGTTTAGGGAATGAGCAGTTCTTC.

J is TRBJ1-5 and V is TRBV2; 7 bases map to TRBD1. V trimming: 4 bases; J trimming: 3 bases; junction bases outside the gene matches: 6. CDR1 is SNHLY and CDR2 is FYNNEI in the germline V gene. This CDR3 contains 15 residues. The CDR3 DNA reads as TGTGCCAGCAGTGGACAGGGAGGCGACAATCAGCCCCAGCATTTT. This codes for CASSGQGGDNQPQHF.

The chain couples TRBV9 to TRBJ1-2, with D tentatively TRBD1 (6 bases). V lost 4 bases, J lost 4 bases, and 11 bases lay in between. Germline loops: CDR1 SGDLS, CDR2 YYNGEE. This CDR3 comprises 13 residues. The CDR3 bases are TGTGCCAGCAGCCCACCGGACAGCTATGGCTACACCTTC. Translation: CASSPPDSYGYTF.

With respect to this clone: Other DNA sequences from this sample encode an identical CDR3 as well. This chain connects TRBV4-2 to TRBJ2-3; TRBD2 matches at 7 bases. The CDR3 is 15 residues long. Germline V gene sequence: CDR1 LGHNA, CDR2 YNFKEQ. The V gene end was trimmed by 1 base and the J gene end by 1 base; junction bases not matched to a gene: 2. The CDR3: CASSQVAGGTDTQYF. The CDR3 bases are TGTGCCAGCAGCCAAGTGGCGGGAGGCACAGATACGCAGTATTTT.

This clone was observed a handful of times. Here the CDR3 reads CASSPTGVGNQPQHF. The CDR3 DNA reads as TGTGCCAGCAGCCCGACAGGGGTTGGCAATCAGCCCCAGCATTTT. The rearrangement links TRBV11-2 to TRBJ1-5; 8 nucleotides match TRBD1. Germline lookup yields CDR1 SGHAT and CDR2 FQNNGV. This CDR3 region has 15 residues. Trimming cost V 5 bases and J 2 bases; bases outside gene matches: 5.

This rearrangement joins TRBV2 to TRBJ1-4; possible D gene TRBD1, 5 bases. This CDR3 is 15 amino acids long. Trimming left V 4 bases short and J 8 bases short, with 17 bases between. CDR1 and CDR2 from the germline V gene are SNHLY and FYNNEI. Here the CDR3 reads CASSGVIGAGEKLFF. The CDR3 DNA sequence: TGTGCCAGCAGTGGGGTGATTGGGGCCGGGGAAAAACTGTTTTTT.